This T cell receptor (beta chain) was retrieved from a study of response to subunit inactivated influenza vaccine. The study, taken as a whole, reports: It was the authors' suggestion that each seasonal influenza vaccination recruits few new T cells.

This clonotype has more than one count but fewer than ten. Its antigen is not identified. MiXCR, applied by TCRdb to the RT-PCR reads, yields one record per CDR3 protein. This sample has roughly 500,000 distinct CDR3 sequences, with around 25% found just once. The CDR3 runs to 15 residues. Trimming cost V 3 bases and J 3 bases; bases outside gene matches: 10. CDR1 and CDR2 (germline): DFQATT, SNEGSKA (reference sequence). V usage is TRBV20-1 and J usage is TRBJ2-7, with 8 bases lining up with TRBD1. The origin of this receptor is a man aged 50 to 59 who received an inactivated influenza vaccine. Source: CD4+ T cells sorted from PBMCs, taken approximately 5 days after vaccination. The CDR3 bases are TGCAGTGCTAGGGGGACAGGCGAATGGAACTACGAGCAGTACTTC. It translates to CSARGTGEWNYEQYF.